This TCR beta chain stems from a study of human T cells and chemical hapten exposure. Study outcomes and limitations: Counts of expanded TCRs at PT1 were positively correlated with patch test score.

Via MiXCR, TCRdb re-called the RACE reads, giving one row per CDR3 protein. The sample yields around 350,000 distinct CDR3 sequences, 5.5% seen once. As for this clonotype: Its target is not known.

Time point described: pre-sensitization, week 0. This sample's treatment: therapeutic diphenylcyclopropenone sensitization with weekly scalp DPC. Blood collection happened ahead of applying each patch test. The source is a woman between 18 and 30 years old with alopecia areata. Some clones in this sample may be carry-over from other donors' samples. The sample in question was whole blood, obtained in connection with sensitization to the hapten diphenylcyclopropenone (DPC).

This CDR3 reads CASSLRFGGYGYTF. In DNA, the CDR3 is TGTGCCAGCAGTTTACGGTTTGGGGGCTATGGCTACACCTTC. The gene calls are TRBV28 and TRBJ1-2; tentatively, D is TRBD1 (5 bases). This CDR3 has 14 residues. Trimming removed 2 bases from V and 4 bases from J, with 11 bases in between. Germline V CDR1 and CDR2: MDHEN, SYDVKM.